Below are 2 T cell receptor beta chains sequenced from a single sample in a study of cytomegalovirus exposure and HLA in healthy donors (dated by TCRdb to about 2017). Preparation of the library involved the immunoSEQ multiplex PCR assay. For the multiplex PCR, a mixture combining 60 forward primers for TCR Vbeta segments and 13 reverse primers for TCR Jbeta segments was used. Entries here come from immuneACCESS through TCRdb and include only in-frame sequences with V and J called. Some clones fail to appear in such tables; in the studies checked, an unresolved V gene covers under half of the shortfall, and the cause of the remainder is unknown. This sample has approximately 160,000 clones in its table, and 75% of those were observed once. The biggest ten clones account for over 4.5% of the sample. Material: PBMCs. The receptors stem from a male donor in good health and CMV-seronegative.

The chain carries TRBV5-1 and TRBJ1-1; 7 bases fit TRBD1. Germline CDR1 is SGHRS and CDR2 is YFSETQ. The CDR3 length is 14 residues. V trimming: 5 bases; J trimming: 1 base; junction bases outside the gene matches: 5. The CDR3 DNA sequence: TGCGCCAGCAGACCCGACAGGGCGAACACTGAAGCTTTCTTT. This sequence encodes CASRPDRANTEAFF. Full variable domain (rest looked up from reference TRBV5-1 and TRBJ1-1): KAGVTQTPRYLIKTRGQQVTLSCSPISGHRSVSWYQQTPGQGLQFLFEYFSETQRNKGNFPGRFSGRQFSNSRSEMNVSTLELGDSALYLCASRPDRANTEAFFGQGTRLTVV.

This clone was observed a handful of times. The V call is TRBV27, the J call TRBJ2-2; TRBD2 matches 12 bases. There are 15 residues in the CDR3. The trim removed 2 bases at V and 7 bases at J, leaving 2 bases unmatched. Germline assignment: CDR1 MNHEY and CDR2 SMNVEV (reference sequence). CDR3 nucleotide sequence: TGTGCCAGCAGTTTAGGACTAGCGGGAATCGGGGAGCTGTTTTTT. Amino acids: CASSLGLAGIGELFF.